This passage covers 27 T cell receptor beta chains from one sample sequenced in a study of T cell responses to AZD1222 COVID-19 vaccine. Only in-frame clones appear in the TCRdb table, and some are missing; sequencing was by immunoSEQ multiplex PCR. Of 150,000 to 200,000 clones listed, more than 75% are singletons. This specimen was peripheral blood, taken 28 days after the second AZD1222 dose. The receptors derive from an adult who received the AZD1222 COVID-19 vaccine.

The J gene is TRBJ2-7, the V gene TRBV9; possible D gene TRBD2, 6 bases. The germline V and J ends were trimmed by 3 bases and 5 bases, with 9 bases remaining between them. The germline gives CDR1 SGDLS, CDR2 YYNGEE. CDR3 length: 12 residues. CDR3 sequence (DNA): TGTGCCAGCAGCGGACTAGGTGACGAGCAGTACTTC. Protein product: CASSGLGDEQYF.

The chain is built from TRBV6-5 and TRBJ1-2, with D unresolved. V gave up 0 bases and J gave up 4 bases, with 12 bases separating them. Germline CDR1 reads MNHEY; CDR2 reads SVGAGI. The CDR3 is 15 amino acids. The CDR3 protein is CASSYSTALSYGYTF. The CDR3 DNA follows: TGTGCCAGCAGTTACTCGACTGCCTTAAGCTATGGCTACACCTTC.

V gene TRBV5-4 combines with J gene TRBJ2-7, with TRBD1 identical over 12 bases. This CDR3 spans 15 amino acids. Germline V lookup: CDR1 SGHNT, CDR2 YYREEE (reference sequence). V shed 6 bases and J 2 bases; nucleotides not matched to a gene: 6. CDR3 coding DNA: TGTGCCAGCAAGAGGGGACAGGGGGCTCCCTACGAGCAGTACTTC. Its translation is CASKRGQGAPYEQYF.

This sequence joins TRBV27 and TRBJ1-2; 8 nucleotides match TRBD1. The CDR3 runs to 18 residues. Trimming removed 1 base from V and 3 bases from J; junction bases left unmatched: 13. Germline-derived CDR1 and CDR2 are MNHEY and SMNVEV (reference sequence). The CDR3 protein is CASSLYPPSPGQDYGYTF. The CDR3 DNA reads TGTGCCAGCAGTTTATACCCACCGTCGCCGGGACAGGACTATGGCTACACCTTC.

CDR3: CASRPTSGGVDTQYF. The CDR3 DNA is TGTGCCAGCAGGCCGACTAGCGGGGGGGTGGATACGCAGTATTTT. The chain employs TRBV2 and TRBJ2-3; 14 bases align to TRBD2. V was clipped by 6 bases and J by 6 bases; unmatched bases: 5. Germline lookup yields CDR1 SNHLY and CDR2 FYNNEI. The CDR3 is 15 amino acids.

The V and J genes are TRBV9 and TRBJ1-3, with a tentative D call TRBD1 (5 bases). Germline CDR1 SGDLS, CDR2 YYNGEE. The length of the CDR3 is 14 residues. V lost 3 bases, J lost 3 bases, and 10 bases lay in between. CDR3 sequence reads: CASSAQGSGNTIYF. DNA of the CDR3: TGTGCCAGCAGCGCCCAGGGTAGTGGAAACACCATATATTTT.

V gene TRBV27 combines with J gene TRBJ1-4; 7 bases fit TRBD1. The CDR3 length is 15 residues. Germline V gives CDR1 MNHEY, CDR2 SMNVEV (reference sequence). V shed 5 bases, J shed 8 bases, and the junction held 11 bases outside the gene matches. The CDR3 DNA follows: TGTGCCAGCAGTCCGAACCGGGACAGCTTAGAAAAACTGTTTTTT. Its translation is CASSPNRDSLEKLFF.

The chain couples TRBV14 to TRBJ2-7; no definite D call. The length of the CDR3 is 13 residues. V was pared by 6 bases and J by 6 bases, with 15 bases between. Germline V lookup: CDR1 SGHDN, CDR2 FVKESK. CDR3 region: CASSQSNPFEQYF. As DNA, the CDR3 is TGTGCCAGCAGTCAATCGAATCCTTTCGAGCAGTACTTC.

The V gene is TRBV2, the J gene TRBJ2-3; D is perhaps TRBD1 or TRBD2 (6 bases each). The CDR3 runs 12 residues. The germline V and J ends were trimmed by 9 bases and 4 bases, with 11 bases remaining between them. Germline lookup yields CDR1 SNHLY and CDR2 FYNNEI. This CDR3 is CASPRGADTQYF. CDR3 DNA sequence: TGTGCCAGTCCAAGGGGGGCAGATACGCAGTATTTT.

The rearrangement joins TRBV2 to TRBJ1-1; D is unresolved. The CDR3 runs to 12 residues. The V gene lost 6 bases and the J gene lost 5 bases, with 10 bases spanning the gap. Germline loops: CDR1 SNHLY, CDR2 FYNNEI. CDR3 loop: CASRAEGTEAFF. CDR3 DNA sequence: TGTGCCAGCAGAGCAGAAGGTACTGAAGCTTTCTTT.

V gene TRBV30 combines with J gene TRBJ2-7, with unresolved D. The CDR3 has 12 amino acids. CDR1 is GTSNPN and CDR2 is SVGIG in the germline V gene (reference sequence). V lost 4 bases to trimming and J lost 1 base, with 8 bases between them. CDR3 amino acids: CAWTAGSYEQYF. CDR3 DNA: TGTGCCTGGACCGCCGGATCCTACGAGCAGTACTTC.

The chain carries TRBV10-3 and TRBJ2-1; D might be TRBD1 (5 bases). The V gene lost 7 bases and the J gene lost 7 bases, with 14 bases spanning the gap. In germline, CDR1 is ENHRY, CDR2 SYGVKD. This CDR3 is 13 amino acids long. CDR3 DNA: TGTGCCATCACCGCCAGGGATAGTAATGAGCAGTTCTTC. This codes for CAITARDSNEQFF.

The genes are TRBV6-5 and TRBJ2-4; D gene uncertain. The CDR3 sequence is 15 residues long. Trimming took off 6 bases at V and 0 bases at J, with 12 bases between the two ends. Per germline, CDR1 MNHEY and CDR2 SVGAGI. CDR3 sequence reads: CASRRARAAKNIQYF. As DNA, the CDR3 is TGTGCCAGCAGACGGGCCCGGGCAGCCAAAAACATTCAGTACTTC.

CDR3 region: CASRGEDQPQHF. The DNA for the CDR3 is TGTGCCAGCAGGGGAGAGGATCAGCCCCAGCATTTT. The V and J genes are TRBV25-1 and TRBJ1-5; D unresolved. There are 12 residues in the CDR3. Germline loops: CDR1 MGHDK, CDR2 SYGVNS. The germline V and J ends were trimmed by 6 bases and 5 bases, with 8 bases remaining between them.

This chain links TRBV24-1 with TRBJ2-7; D is uncertain. Per germline, CDR1 KGHDR and CDR2 SFDVKD. This CDR3 comprises 13 residues. V was pared by 7 bases and J by 4 bases, with 13 bases between. CDR3 in amino acids: CATRSRLEYEQYF. The CDR3 DNA follows: TGTGCCACCAGATCCCGACTTGAATACGAGCAGTACTTC.

The chain has TRBV4-2 and TRBJ1-1, with D tentatively TRBD1 (6 bases). Trimming removed 1 base at V and 4 bases at J, with 16 bases between. Germline CDR1 is LGHNA and CDR2 is YNFKEQ. This CDR3 has 16 amino acids. Here the CDR3 reads CASSQGVGGAATEAFF. As DNA, the CDR3 is TGTGCCAGCAGCCAAGGGGTAGGGGGAGCCGCCACTGAAGCTTTCTTT.

A few counts support this clone. This chain links TRBV6-5 with TRBJ1-4; D remains ambiguous. The CDR3 totals 13 residues. V lost 6 bases and J 4 bases, leaving 9 bases between the germline ends. Per the germline V gene, CDR1 is MNHEY and CDR2 is SVGAGI. Here the CDR3 reads CASRTGSNEKLFF. The CDR3 bases are TGTGCCAGCAGAACCGGCAGTAATGAAAAACTGTTTTTT.

The chain employs TRBV7-2 and TRBJ2-7, with 10 nucleotides matching TRBD1. Germline assignment: CDR1 SGHTA and CDR2 FQGNSA. The CDR3 covers 16 residues. V gave up 5 bases and J gave up 3 bases; unmatched junction bases: 10. The CDR3 DNA is TGTGCCAGCAGCCTAAGACAGGGGGCGGATTACTACGAGCAGTACTTC. This codes for CASSLRQGADYYEQYF.

The chain links TRBV19 to TRBJ1-1; D unresolved. The V and J ends lost 6 bases and 1 base respectively, with 9 bases between them. CDR1 is LNHDA, CDR2 SQIVND, per germline (reference sequence). The CDR3 is made up of 13 amino acids. The CDR3 sequence is CASSLRGNTEAFF. The CDR3 region has the DNA TGTGCCAGTAGCCTCCGGGGGAACACTGAAGCTTTCTTT. The whole variable domain, remainder taken from reference TRBV19 and TRBJ1-1, is DGGITQSPKYLFRKEGQNVTLSCEQNLNHDAMYWYRQDPGQGLRLIYYSQIVNDFQKGDIAEGYSVSREKKESFPLTVTSAQKNPTAFYLCASSLRGNTEAFFGQGTRLTVV.

This clone came up once. This sequence joins TRBV11-2 and TRBJ2-7, with TRBD2 identical over 8 bases. J gave up 2 bases and V 5 bases, and 5 bases lay outside the gene matches. CDR1 is SGHAT, CDR2 FQNNGV, per germline. This CDR3 is built from 14 residues. Here the CDR3 DNA reads TGTGCCAGCAGCCCAACGACTAGCGCCTACGAGCAGTACTTC. Translation: CASSPTTSAYEQYF.

This clone was counted a few times. The V and J genes are TRBV24-1 and TRBJ2-3, with D perhaps TRBD1 or TRBD2 (7 bases each). Trimming pared 3 bases from V and 9 bases from J, leaving 24 bases between. There are 17 residues in the CDR3. Germline assignment: CDR1 KGHDR and CDR2 SFDVKD. This chain's CDR3 is CATSDTRGPAGESTQYF. DNA for the CDR3: TGTGCCACCAGTGATACTAGGGGGCCGGCGGGAGAATCGACGCAGTATTTT.

The rearrangement links TRBV9 to TRBJ2-1; 9 positions agree with TRBD2. The germline V gene has CDR1 SGDLS and CDR2 YYNGEE. The CDR3 sequence is 15 residues long. Trimming removed 0 bases from V and 6 bases from J; junction bases left unmatched: 4. CDR3 protein: CASSVGGGAGNEQFF. The CDR3 DNA follows: TGTGCCAGCAGCGTAGGCGGGGGGGCCGGCAATGAGCAGTTCTTC.

V usage is TRBV19 and J usage is TRBJ1-5; a weak D match, TRBD1 (5 bases). The CDR3 runs 15 residues. Per germline, CDR1 LNHDA and CDR2 SQIVND (reference sequence). V was clipped by 3 bases and J by 2 bases, with 11 bases between them. CDR3 sequence reads: CASSILGGGNQPQHF. The DNA of the CDR3 is TGTGCCAGTAGTATCCTGGGGGGTGGCAATCAGCCCCAGCATTTT.

J is TRBJ1-1 and V is TRBV2; no definite D call. The CDR3 has 15 residues. Trimming cost V 8 bases and J 11 bases, with 27 bases left between them. Germline CDR1 SNHLY, CDR2 FYNNEI. CDR3 loop: CASGSGGLRAGEAFF. CDR3 DNA: TGTGCCAGCGGGTCAGGTGGGCTGAGGGCGGGAGAGGCTTTCTTT.

The chain employs TRBV27 and TRBJ1-3; no reliable D call. Per germline, CDR1 MNHEY and CDR2 SMNVEV (reference sequence). V lost 3 bases and J lost 1, with 7 bases in between. CDR3 length equals 14 residues. The CDR3 DNA sequence: TGTGCCAGCAGTTTTTCGGGGTCTGGAAACACCATATATTTT. Translating gives CASSFSGSGNTIYF.

The V gene is TRBV6-5, the J gene TRBJ2-7; D might be TRBD1 (5 bases). This CDR3 has 15 amino acids. V lost 10 bases and J 0 bases, leaving 19 bases between the germline ends. CDR1 and CDR2 (germline): MNHEY, SVGAGI. CDR3: CATDTDSLSSYEQYF. The DNA of the CDR3 is TGTGCCACCGATACTGACAGTCTAAGCTCCTACGAGCAGTACTTC.

The rearrangement uses TRBV2 and TRBJ1-2; 9 bases map to TRBD1. The germline CDR1 and CDR2 sequences are SNHLY and FYNNEI. J was trimmed by 13 bases and V by 9 bases; bases with no gene match: 15. This CDR3 region has 13 residues. The DNA of the CDR3 is TGTGCCAGTAGGAGAGGACAGGGGACCATTTCCACCTTC. As protein: CASRRGQGTISTF.